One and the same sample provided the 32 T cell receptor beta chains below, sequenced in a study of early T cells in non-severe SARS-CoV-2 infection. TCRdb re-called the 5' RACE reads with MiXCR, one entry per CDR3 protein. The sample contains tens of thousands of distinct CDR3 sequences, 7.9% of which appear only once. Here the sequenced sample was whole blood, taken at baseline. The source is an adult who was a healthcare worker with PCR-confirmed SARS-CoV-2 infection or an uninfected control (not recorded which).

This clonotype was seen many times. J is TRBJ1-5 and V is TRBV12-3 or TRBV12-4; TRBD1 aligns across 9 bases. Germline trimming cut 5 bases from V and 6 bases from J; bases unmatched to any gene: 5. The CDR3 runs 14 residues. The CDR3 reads CASSRQGVGQPQHF. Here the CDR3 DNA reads TGTGCCAGCAGTAGACAGGGGGTTGGTCAGCCCCAGCATTTT.

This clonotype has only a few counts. The CDR3 spells CSARDTGTGRSYEQYF. For the CDR3, the DNA is TGCAGTGCTAGAGACACCGGGACAGGGAGAAGCTACGAGCAGTACTTC. The rearrangement uses TRBV20-1 and TRBJ2-7; 9 positions match TRBD1. The CDR3 runs to 16 residues. CDR1 is DFQATT, CDR2 SNEGSKA, per germline (reference sequence). Unmatched junction bases numbered 9, after V lost 0 bases and J lost 3 bases.

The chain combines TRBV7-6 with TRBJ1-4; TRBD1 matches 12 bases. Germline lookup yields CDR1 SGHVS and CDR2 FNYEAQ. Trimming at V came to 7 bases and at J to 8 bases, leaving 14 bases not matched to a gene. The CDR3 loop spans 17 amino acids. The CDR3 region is CASTRGGQGANLEKLFF. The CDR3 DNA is TGTGCCAGCACCCGAGGGGGACAGGGGGCGAATTTAGAAAAACTGTTTTTT.

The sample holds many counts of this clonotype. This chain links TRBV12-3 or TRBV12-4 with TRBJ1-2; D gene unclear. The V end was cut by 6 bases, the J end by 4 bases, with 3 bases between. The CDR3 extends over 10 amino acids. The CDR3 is CASRGYGYTF. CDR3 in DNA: TGTGCCAGCAGGGGCTATGGCTACACCTTC.

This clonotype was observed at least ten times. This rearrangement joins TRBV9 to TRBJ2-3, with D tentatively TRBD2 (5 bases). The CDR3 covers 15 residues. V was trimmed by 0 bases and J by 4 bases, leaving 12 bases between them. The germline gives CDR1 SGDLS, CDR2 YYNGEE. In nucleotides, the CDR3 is TGTGCCAGCAGCGTAGGAAATGAGGGAGCAGATACGCAGTATTTT. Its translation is CASSVGNEGADTQYF.

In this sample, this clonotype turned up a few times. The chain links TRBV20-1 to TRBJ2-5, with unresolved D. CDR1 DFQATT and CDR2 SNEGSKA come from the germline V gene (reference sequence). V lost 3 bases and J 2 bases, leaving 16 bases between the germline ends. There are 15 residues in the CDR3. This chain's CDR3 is CSARGIWPGQETQYF. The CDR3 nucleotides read TGCAGTGCTAGGGGGATTTGGCCAGGACAAGAGACCCAGTACTTC.

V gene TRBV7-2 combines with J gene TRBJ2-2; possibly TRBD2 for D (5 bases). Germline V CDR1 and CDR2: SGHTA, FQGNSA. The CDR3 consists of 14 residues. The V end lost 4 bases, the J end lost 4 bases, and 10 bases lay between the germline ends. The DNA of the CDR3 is TGTGCCAGCAGCTCTGGAGAGGGCACCGGGGAGCTGTTTTTT. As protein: CASSSGEGTGELFF. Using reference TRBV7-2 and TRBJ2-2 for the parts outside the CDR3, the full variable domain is GAGVSQSPSNKVTEKGKDVELRCDPISGHTALYWYRQSLGQGLEFLIYFQGNSAPDKSGLPSDRFSAERTGGSVSTLTIQRTQQEDSAVYLCASSSGEGTGELFFGEGSRLTVL.

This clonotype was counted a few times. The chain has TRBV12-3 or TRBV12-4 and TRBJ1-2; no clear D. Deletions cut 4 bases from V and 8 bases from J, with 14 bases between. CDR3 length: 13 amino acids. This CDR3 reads CASSSRLSRGYTF. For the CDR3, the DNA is TGTGCCAGCAGTTCACGTCTCTCACGGGGCTACACCTTC.

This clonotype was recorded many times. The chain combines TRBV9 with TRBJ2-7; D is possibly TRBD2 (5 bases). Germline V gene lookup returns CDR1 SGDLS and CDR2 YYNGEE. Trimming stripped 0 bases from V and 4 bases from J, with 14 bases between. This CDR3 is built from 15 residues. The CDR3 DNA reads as TGTGCCAGCAGCGTAGAGTCTTCCAGGAGGTACGAGCAGTACTTC. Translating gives CASSVESSRRYEQYF.

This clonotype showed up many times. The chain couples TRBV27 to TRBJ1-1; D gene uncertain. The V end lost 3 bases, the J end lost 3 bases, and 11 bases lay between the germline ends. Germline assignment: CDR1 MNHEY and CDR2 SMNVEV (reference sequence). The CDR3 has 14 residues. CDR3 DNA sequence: TGTGCCAGCAGTTTCCAGGTTGGGTACACTGAAGCTTTCTTT. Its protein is CASSFQVGYTEAFF.

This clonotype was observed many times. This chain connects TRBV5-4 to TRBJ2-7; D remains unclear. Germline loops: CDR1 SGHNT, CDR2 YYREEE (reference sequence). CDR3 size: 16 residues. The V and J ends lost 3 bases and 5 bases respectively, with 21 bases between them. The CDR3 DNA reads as TGTGCCAGCAGCTCCGTCGACCCCGGACCCATCAACGAGCAGTACTTC. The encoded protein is CASSSVDPGPINEQYF. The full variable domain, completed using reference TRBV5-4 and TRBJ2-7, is ETGVTQSPTHLIKTRGQQVTLRCSSQSGHNTVSWYQQALGQGPQFIFQYYREEENGRGNFPPRFSGLQFPNYSSELNVNALELDDSALYLCASSSVDPGPINEQYFGPGTRLTVT.

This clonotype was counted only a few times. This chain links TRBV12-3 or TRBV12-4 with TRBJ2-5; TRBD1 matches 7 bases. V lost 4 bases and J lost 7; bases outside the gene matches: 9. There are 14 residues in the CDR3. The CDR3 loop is CASSSSGTDGTQYF. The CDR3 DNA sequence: TGTGCCAGCAGTTCTTCCGGGACAGACGGGACCCAGTACTTC.

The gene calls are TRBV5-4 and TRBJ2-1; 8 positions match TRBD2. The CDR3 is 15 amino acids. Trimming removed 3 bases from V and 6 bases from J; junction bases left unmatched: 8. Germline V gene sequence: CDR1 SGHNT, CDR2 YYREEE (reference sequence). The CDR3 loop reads CASSSSLAGRNEQFF. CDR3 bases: TGTGCCAGCAGCTCGAGTCTAGCGGGCCGCAATGAGCAGTTCTTC.

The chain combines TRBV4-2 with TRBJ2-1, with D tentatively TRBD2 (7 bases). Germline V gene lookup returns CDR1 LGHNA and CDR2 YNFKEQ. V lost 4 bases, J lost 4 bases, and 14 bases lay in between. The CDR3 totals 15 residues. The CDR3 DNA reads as TGTGCCAGCAGCCCCTTGGGGGGGGCATACAATGAGCAGTTCTTC. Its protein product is CASSPLGGAYNEQFF.

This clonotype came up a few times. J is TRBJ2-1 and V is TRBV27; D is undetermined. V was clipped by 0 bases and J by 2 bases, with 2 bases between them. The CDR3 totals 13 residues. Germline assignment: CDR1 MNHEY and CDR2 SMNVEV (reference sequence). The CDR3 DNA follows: TGTGCCAGCAGTTTATCAGCCTACAATGAGCAGTTCTTC. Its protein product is CASSLSAYNEQFF.

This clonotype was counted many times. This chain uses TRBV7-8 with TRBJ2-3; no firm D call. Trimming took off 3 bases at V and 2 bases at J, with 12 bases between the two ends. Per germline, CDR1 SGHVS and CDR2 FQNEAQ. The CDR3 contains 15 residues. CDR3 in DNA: TGTGCCAGCAGCTTGCCCCGAGATTACACAGATACGCAGTATTTT. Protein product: CASSLPRDYTDTQYF.

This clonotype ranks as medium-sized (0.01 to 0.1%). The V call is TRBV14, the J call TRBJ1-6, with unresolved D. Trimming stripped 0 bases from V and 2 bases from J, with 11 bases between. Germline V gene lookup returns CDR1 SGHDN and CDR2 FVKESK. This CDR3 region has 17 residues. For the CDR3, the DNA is TGTGCCAGCAGCCAAGAAGTGGGCAGCACCTATAATTCACCCCTCCACTTT. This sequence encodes CASSQEVGSTYNSPLHF.

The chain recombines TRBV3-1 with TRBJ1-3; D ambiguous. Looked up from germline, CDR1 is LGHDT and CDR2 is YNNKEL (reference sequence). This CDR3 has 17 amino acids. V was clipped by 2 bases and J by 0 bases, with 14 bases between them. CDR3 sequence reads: CASSQNPSVRSGNTIYF. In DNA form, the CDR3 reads TGTGCCAGCAGCCAAAACCCAAGTGTCCGCTCTGGAAACACCATATATTTT.

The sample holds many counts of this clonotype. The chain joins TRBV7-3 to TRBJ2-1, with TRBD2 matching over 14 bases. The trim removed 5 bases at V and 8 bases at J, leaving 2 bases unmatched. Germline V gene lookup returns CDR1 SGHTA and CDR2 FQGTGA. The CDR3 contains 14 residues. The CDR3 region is CASSRLAGGHEQFF. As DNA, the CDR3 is TGTGCCAGCAGCCGACTAGCGGGGGGGCATGAGCAGTTCTTC.

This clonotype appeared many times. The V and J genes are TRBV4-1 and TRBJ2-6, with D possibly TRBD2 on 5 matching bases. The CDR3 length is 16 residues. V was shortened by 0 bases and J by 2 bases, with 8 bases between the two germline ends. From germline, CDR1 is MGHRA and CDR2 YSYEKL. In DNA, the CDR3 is TGCGCCAGCAGCCAAGATCGAGGGACTGGGGCCAACGTCCTGACTTTC. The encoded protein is CASSQDRGTGANVLTF.

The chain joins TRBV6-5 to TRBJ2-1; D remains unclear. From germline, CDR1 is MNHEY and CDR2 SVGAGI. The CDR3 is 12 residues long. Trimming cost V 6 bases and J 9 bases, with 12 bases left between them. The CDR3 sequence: CASRPPKGEQFF. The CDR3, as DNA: TGTGCCAGCAGACCTCCCAAAGGTGAGCAGTTCTTC.

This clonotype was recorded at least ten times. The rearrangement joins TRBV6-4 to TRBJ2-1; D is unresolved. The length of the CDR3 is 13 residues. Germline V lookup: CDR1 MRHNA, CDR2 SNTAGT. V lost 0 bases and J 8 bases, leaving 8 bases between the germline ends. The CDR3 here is CASSDSFGDEQFF. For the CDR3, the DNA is TGTGCCAGCAGTGACTCTTTCGGAGATGAGCAGTTCTTC.

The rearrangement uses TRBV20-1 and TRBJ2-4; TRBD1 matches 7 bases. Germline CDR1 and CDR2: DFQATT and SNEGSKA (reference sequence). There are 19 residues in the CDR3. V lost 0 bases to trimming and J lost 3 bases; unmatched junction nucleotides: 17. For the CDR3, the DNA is TGCAGTGCTAGAGATAGGGGGTCACAGGGGATAAATGACAAAAACATTCAGTACTTC. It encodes CSARDRGSQGINDKNIQYF.

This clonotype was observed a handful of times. The CDR3 is CSGRQGPSYEQYF. CDR3 nucleotide sequence: TGCAGCGGGAGACAGGGTCCCTCCTACGAGCAGTACTTC. The gene calls are TRBV29-1 and TRBJ2-7; TRBD1 matches at 7 bases. J was trimmed by 0 bases and V by 7 bases; bases with no gene match: 6. The CDR3 is 13 residues long. CDR1 SQVTM and CDR2 ANQGSEA come from the germline V gene.

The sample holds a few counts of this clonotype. CDR3 sequence (DNA): TGTGCCAGCAGCCGGCTTGACTTGAACACTGAAGCTTTCTTT. Translated, it gives CASSRLDLNTEAFF. This chain uses TRBV3-1 with TRBJ1-1; D remains ambiguous. Germline CDR1 LGHDT, CDR2 YNNKEL (reference sequence). V lost 4 bases and J 0 bases, leaving 9 bases between the germline ends. The CDR3 length is 14 residues.

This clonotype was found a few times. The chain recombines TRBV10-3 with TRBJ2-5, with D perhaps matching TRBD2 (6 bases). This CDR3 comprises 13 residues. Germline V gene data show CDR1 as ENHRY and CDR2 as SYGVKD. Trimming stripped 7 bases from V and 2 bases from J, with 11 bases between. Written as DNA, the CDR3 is TGTGCCATCAAGGGAGGCGGACAAGAGACCCAGTACTTC. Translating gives CAIKGGGQETQYF.

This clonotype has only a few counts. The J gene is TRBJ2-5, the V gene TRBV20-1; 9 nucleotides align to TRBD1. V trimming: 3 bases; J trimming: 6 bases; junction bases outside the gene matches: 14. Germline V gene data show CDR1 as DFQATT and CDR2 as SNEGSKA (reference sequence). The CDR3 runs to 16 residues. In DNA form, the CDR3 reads TGCAGTGCTAGCATAGGAGGGACAGGGTCCGGGAAGACCCAGTACTTC. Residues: CSASIGGTGSGKTQYF.

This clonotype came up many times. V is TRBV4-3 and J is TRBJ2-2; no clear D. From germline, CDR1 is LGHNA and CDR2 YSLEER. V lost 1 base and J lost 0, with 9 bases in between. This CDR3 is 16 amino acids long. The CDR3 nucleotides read TGCGCCAGCAGCCAAGGCCGCCCAGCGAACACCGGGGAGCTGTTTTTT. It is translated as CASSQGRPANTGELFF.

The CDR3 sequence: CASAGTSGGPRTDTQYF. The DNA of the CDR3 is TGTGCCAGCGCCGGGACTAGCGGGGGTCCCCGCACAGATACGCAGTATTTT. V usage is TRBV7-2 and J usage is TRBJ2-3; 14 nucleotides match TRBD2. The CDR3 consists of 17 residues. CDR1 is SGHTA, CDR2 FQGNSA, per germline. After removal of 8 bases from V and 1 base from J, the junction contained 8 bases not matched to a gene. The whole variable domain, filled in from reference TRBV7-2 and TRBJ2-3, reads GAGVSQSPSNKVTEKGKDVELRCDPISGHTALYWYRQSLGQGLEFLIYFQGNSAPDKSGLPSDRFSAERTGGSVSTLTIQRTQQEDSAVYLCASAGTSGGPRTDTQYFGPGTRLTVL.

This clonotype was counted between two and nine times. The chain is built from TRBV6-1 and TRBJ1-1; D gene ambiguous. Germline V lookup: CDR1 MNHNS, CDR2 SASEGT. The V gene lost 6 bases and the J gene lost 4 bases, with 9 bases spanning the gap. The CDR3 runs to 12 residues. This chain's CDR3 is CASSAWGTEAFF. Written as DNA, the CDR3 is TGTGCCAGCAGCGCCTGGGGCACTGAAGCTTTCTTT.

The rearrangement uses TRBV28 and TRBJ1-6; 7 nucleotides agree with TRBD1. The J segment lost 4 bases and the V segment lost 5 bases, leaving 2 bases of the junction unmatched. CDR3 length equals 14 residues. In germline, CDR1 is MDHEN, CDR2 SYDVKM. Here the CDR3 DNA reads TGTGCCAGCAGTCTGGGACAGTATAATTCACCCCTCCACTTT. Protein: CASSLGQYNSPLHF.

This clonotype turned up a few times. The CDR3 sequence: CASSRGQGVLSEQYF. DNA of the CDR3: TGTGCCAGCAGCCGGGGACAGGGGGTTTTATCCGAGCAGTACTTC. This rearrangement joins TRBV5-6 to TRBJ2-7; 11 bases match TRBD1. Trimming took 4 bases from V and 6 from J; bases not matched to a gene: 9. Germline CDR1 SGHDT, CDR2 YYEEEE. The CDR3 contains 15 residues.